Shown below are 7 T cell receptor beta chains from a single sample sequenced in a study of blood T cell repertoires in COVID-19. The data were produced by immunoSEQ multiplex PCR, yet TCRdb's version contains in-frame clones alone and is incomplete. The sample has around 110,000 clones; around 80% are singletons. The sequenced sample consisted of peripheral blood. These receptors all come from a man in his sixties or seventies with active or convalescent COVID-19.

Only one count was recorded for this clone. This chain links TRBV28 with TRBJ2-1; D unclear. V was pared by 7 bases and J by 7 bases, with 17 bases between. Germline loops: CDR1 MDHEN, CDR2 SYDVKM. This CDR3 spans 14 amino acids. The CDR3 spells CASNPSGPSNEQFF. CDR3 DNA: TGTGCCAGCAACCCTTCGGGTCCTAGTAATGAGCAGTTCTTC.

This chain joins TRBV21-1 and TRBJ1-2. TRBV21-1 is recorded as a pseudogene. CDR3 length: 16 residues. The CDR3 loop reads CASSNMREEENYGYTF. The CDR3 DNA is TGTGCCAGCAGCAATATGAGGGAAGAGGAGAACTATGGCTACACCTTC.

This chain links TRBV9 with TRBJ2-1; 7 bases match TRBD2. This CDR3 contains 15 residues. After removal of 2 bases from V and 2 bases from J, the junction contained 4 bases not matched to a gene. In germline, CDR1 is SGDLS, CDR2 YYNGEE. The CDR3 sequence is CASSVDGTTYNEQFF. CDR3 coding DNA: TGTGCCAGCAGCGTTGACGGGACTACCTACAATGAGCAGTTCTTC.

This sequence joins TRBV18 and TRBJ1-2; TRBD1 matches 8 bases. The germline V gene has CDR1 KGHSH and CDR2 LQKENI. The V and J ends lost 5 bases and 7 bases, in that order; junction bases with no gene match: 9. The CDR3 has 14 residues. CDR3 DNA: TGTGCCAGCTCAGGAGACCAGGGGGCGCGTGGCTACACCTTC. This translates into CASSGDQGARGYTF.

The chain is built from TRBV7-2 and TRBJ2-3, with 10 bases identical to TRBD2. There are 16 residues in the CDR3. Per the germline V gene, CDR1 is SGHTA and CDR2 is FQGNSA. The V gene end was trimmed by 1 base and the J gene end by 4 bases; junction bases not matched to a gene: 5. The CDR3 DNA reads as TGTGCCAGCAGCTTAGTATCCAGCGGGGGGGCAGATACGCAGTATTTT. Translated: CASSLVSSGGADTQYF.

The genes are TRBV7-9 and TRBJ2-1, with TRBD2 matching 9 bases. Germline V lookup: CDR1 SEHNR, CDR2 FQNEAQ (reference sequence). V was pared by 2 bases and J by 4 bases, with 3 bases of the junction left unmatched. The CDR3 spans 15 residues. CDR3 nucleotide sequence: TGTGCCAGCAGCTTATCTAGCGGGGAGTACAATGAGCAGTTCTTC. This codes for CASSLSSGEYNEQFF.

J is TRBJ1-5 and V is TRBV5-1; no clear D gene. The CDR3 has 16 amino acids. Germline lookup yields CDR1 SGHRS and CDR2 YFSETQ. With 0 bases removed from V and 0 bases from J, the gap between germline ends came to 10 bases. The CDR3 is CASSLVPGPSNQPQHF. The CDR3 DNA reads as TGCGCCAGCAGCTTGGTCCCAGGCCCTAGCAATCAGCCCCAGCATTTT. Full variable domain (rest looked up from reference TRBV5-1 and TRBJ1-5): KAGVTQTPRYLIKTRGQQVTLSCSPISGHRSVSWYQQTPGQGLQFLFEYFSETQRNKGNFPGRFSGRQFSNSRSEMNVSTLELGDSALYLCASSLVPGPSNQPQHFGDGTRLSIL.